The rows below give T cell receptor beta chains drawn from one sample of a study of early T cells in non-severe SARS-CoV-2 infection. TCRdb re-analysed the 5' RACE reads in MiXCR, keeping a single row per CDR3 protein. This table has roughly 52,000 distinct CDR3 sequences, 5% to 7.5% appearing once. Sequences were derived from whole blood, sampled at baseline. Receptors were obtained from an adult who was a healthcare worker with PCR-confirmed SARS-CoV-2 infection or an uninfected control (not recorded which). Each CDR3 is given with its conserved first and last residue. Each record gives: clone size, J gene, D gene, V gene, CDR3 protein, CDR3 DNA. A D gene is named only where the DNA matches it firmly. Clone sizes are given selectively: once, few, many, or a class where the clone is expanded.

abundance: many
j_gene: TRBJ1-5
d_gene: .
v_gene: TRBV18
CDR3aa: CASSPRTARGNQPQHF
CDR3nt: TGTGCCAGCTCACCCAGGACAGCGAGGGGCAATCAGCCCCAGCATTTT

abundance: many
j_gene: TRBJ2-1
d_gene: TRBD2
v_gene: TRBV24-1
CDR3aa: CATSGGLVKFF
CDR3nt: TGTGCCACCAGTGGGGGACTAGTGAAGTTCTTC

abundance: many
j_gene: TRBJ1-2
d_gene: .
v_gene: TRBV20-1
CDR3aa: CSAVQSNYGYTF
CDR3nt: TGCAGTGCTGTACAGAGTAACTATGGCTACACCTTC

abundance: .
j_gene: TRBJ2-7
d_gene: TRBD2
v_gene: TRBV4-2
CDR3aa: CASSQWRGANYEQYF
CDR3nt: TGTGCCAGCAGCCAATGGCGGGGGGCTAACTACGAGCAGTACTTC

abundance: .
j_gene: TRBJ2-6
d_gene: .
v_gene: TRBV6-2/TRBV6-3
CDR3aa: CASRNSGANVLTF
CDR3nt: TGTGCCAGCAGAAACTCTGGGGCCAACGTCCTGACTTTC

abundance: many
j_gene: TRBJ1-1
d_gene: .
v_gene: TRBV4-3
CDR3aa: CASSHRKTEAFF
CDR3nt: TGCGCCAGCAGCCATCGGAAAACTGAAGCTTTCTTT

abundance: many
j_gene: TRBJ2-4
d_gene: .
v_gene: TRBV4-3
CDR3aa: CASSQGARIPNIQYF
CDR3nt: TGCGCCAGCAGCCAAGGGGCCAGAATCCCAAACATTCAGTACTTC

abundance: .
j_gene: TRBJ1-1
d_gene: TRBD1
v_gene: TRBV5-6
CDR3aa: CASSLVVTGASTEAFF
CDR3nt: TGTGCCAGCAGCTTGGTAGTAACAGGGGCAAGCACTGAAGCTTTCTTT

abundance: .
j_gene: TRBJ2-3
d_gene: .
v_gene: TRBV1
CDR3aa: CTSSQPPLWLAEPPHILTQYF
CDR3nt: TGCACCAGCAGCCAGCCCCCCCTCTGGCTAGCGGAGCCACCGCATATTCTCACGCAGTATTTT

abundance: few
j_gene: TRBJ2-1
d_gene: TRBD2
v_gene: TRBV15
CDR3aa: CATSRELAGGREQFF
CDR3nt: TGTGCCACCAGCAGAGAACTAGCGGGGGGGCGCGAGCAGTTCTTC

abundance: many
j_gene: TRBJ1-2
d_gene: .
v_gene: TRBV12-3/TRBV12-4
CDR3aa: CASGPRGSRTF
CDR3nt: TGTGCCAGCGGCCCCCGAGGTTCAAGGACCTTC

abundance: .
j_gene: TRBJ2-6
d_gene: TRBD2
v_gene: TRBV4-2
CDR3aa: CASSRRAAGGLAGSGANVLTF
CDR3nt: TGTGCCAGCAGCCGCCGCGCGGCAGGGGGACTAGCGGGCTCTGGGGCCAACGTCCTGACTTTC

abundance: few
j_gene: TRBJ2-4
d_gene: .
v_gene: TRBV6-2/TRBV6-3
CDR3aa: CASGDSGAAAKNIQYF
CDR3nt: TGTGCCAGCGGCGATTCAGGGGCCGCAGCCAAAAACATTCAGTACTTC

abundance: many
j_gene: TRBJ2-7
d_gene: .
v_gene: TRBV28
CDR3aa: CASKTVFTGEQYF
CDR3nt: TGTGCCAGCAAAACAGTCTTTACGGGCGAGCAGTACTTC

abundance: few
j_gene: TRBJ2-2
d_gene: .
v_gene: TRBV19
CDR3aa: CASSASRQLNTGELFF
CDR3nt: TGTGCCAGTAGTGCCAGCAGGCAACTGAACACCGGGGAGCTGTTTTTT

abundance: few
j_gene: TRBJ1-1
d_gene: TRBD1
v_gene: TRBV20-1
CDR3aa: CSATRQGPNTEAFF
CDR3nt: TGCAGTGCTACCCGACAGGGCCCGAACACTGAAGCTTTCTTT

abundance: few
j_gene: TRBJ2-3
d_gene: .
v_gene: TRBV20-1
CDR3aa: CEGRRTDTQYF
CDR3nt: TGCGAGGGGAGACGCACAGATACGCAGTATTTT

abundance: many
j_gene: TRBJ2-4
d_gene: .
v_gene: TRBV2
CDR3aa: CASSEPSEEDIQYF
CDR3nt: TGTGCCAGCAGTGAGCCCTCCGAGGAAGACATTCAGTACTTC

abundance: few
j_gene: TRBJ2-1
d_gene: .
v_gene: TRBV2
CDR3aa: CASSEKGQGYNEQFF
CDR3nt: TGTGCCAGCAGTGAAAAGGGGCAGGGATACAATGAGCAGTTCTTC

abundance: .
j_gene: TRBJ2-7
d_gene: TRBD1
v_gene: TRBV4-3
CDR3aa: CASSRALGTETSYEQYF
CDR3nt: TGCGCCAGCAGCCGCGCCCTAGGGACAGAAACCTCCTACGAGCAGTACTTC

abundance: many
j_gene: TRBJ1-2
d_gene: .
v_gene: TRBV6-5
CDR3aa: CASSSGPKYGYTF
CDR3nt: TGTGCCAGCAGTTCGGGACCGAAATATGGCTACACCTTC

abundance: .
j_gene: TRBJ2-7
d_gene: .
v_gene: TRBV11-3
CDR3aa: CASSLGSDSSYEQYF
CDR3nt: TGTGCCAGCAGCTTAGGATCCGACAGCTCCTACGAGCAGTACTTC

abundance: .
j_gene: TRBJ2-2
d_gene: .
v_gene: TRBV29-1
CDR3aa: CSTSWMSGGELFF
CDR3nt: TGCAGTACCAGCTGGATGTCAGGAGGGGAGCTGTTTTTT

abundance: .
j_gene: TRBJ1-2
d_gene: TRBD1
v_gene: TRBV27
CDR3aa: CASKQGRTYGYTF
CDR3nt: TGTGCCAGCAAACAGGGGAGAACCTATGGCTACACCTTC

abundance: many
j_gene: TRBJ1-1
d_gene: .
v_gene: TRBV28
CDR3aa: CASSFSRDEAFF
CDR3nt: TGTGCCAGCAGTTTCTCTCGGGACGAAGCTTTCTTT

abundance: .
j_gene: TRBJ1-5
d_gene: .
v_gene: TRBV19
CDR3aa: CASSIAGGGQPQHF
CDR3nt: TGTGCCAGTAGTATAGCCGGGGGAGGTCAGCCCCAGCATTTT

abundance: .
j_gene: TRBJ1-2
d_gene: .
v_gene: TRBV19
CDR3aa: CASSRAGNSAYGYTF
CDR3nt: TGTGCCAGTAGTCGTGCAGGAAACAGTGCCTATGGCTACACCTTC

abundance: many
j_gene: TRBJ1-3
d_gene: .
v_gene: TRBV4-2
CDR3aa: CASSQFGQPISGNTIYF
CDR3nt: TGTGCCAGCAGCCAATTCGGACAGCCTATCTCTGGAAACACCATATATTTT

abundance: .
j_gene: TRBJ2-7
d_gene: .
v_gene: TRBV3-1
CDR3aa: CASSPYRGGPYEQYF
CDR3nt: TGTGCCAGCAGCCCATACAGGGGGGGTCCGTACGAGCAGTACTTC

abundance: few
j_gene: TRBJ1-4
d_gene: TRBD1
v_gene: TRBV7-9
CDR3aa: CASSAPTTGLNEKLFF
CDR3nt: TGTGCCAGCAGCGCCCCGACGACAGGGCTAAATGAAAAACTGTTTTTT

abundance: many
j_gene: TRBJ1-2
d_gene: TRBD1
v_gene: TRBV5-6
CDR3aa: CASSLAQGSLYGYTF
CDR3nt: TGTGCCAGCAGCTTGGCACAGGGGAGCCTCTATGGCTACACCTTC